This record concerns one TCR beta chain sequence. The data derive from a study of patients and donors after allogeneic stem cell transplantation. The CDR3 covers 14 residues. The V segment lost 4 bases and the J segment 6 bases; nucleotides outside the gene matches: 8. Per the germline V gene, CDR1 is SGHDT and CDR2 is YYEEEE. TCRdb passed the RT-PCR reads through MiXCR, listing each CDR3 protein once. The sample lists hundreds of thousands of distinct CDR3 sequences, more than 15% seen once, with about 7% in the top ten. The chain has TRBV5-6 and TRBJ2-5; TRBD1 matches at 8 bases. Sample: blood, either unsorted or a sorted T cell fraction (not recorded which). This TCR came from a human donor who was either an allogeneic HSCT recipient or a stem cell or donor lymphocyte infusion donor (not recorded which). It is not recorded whose cells these are; they may come from a transplant donor. The DNA of the CDR3 is TGTGCCAGCAGCACGGACAGGGTCGGAAAGACCCAGTACTTC. Amino acids: CASSTDRVGKTQYF.